The T cell receptor beta chain under discussion was sequenced for a study of cytomegalovirus exposure and HLA in healthy donors. Study results and caveats: Generally TCR sequences proved uncommon, though certain public TCRs appeared in numerous donors. A missense variant in DCLRE1C was later tied to TCR beta V- and J-gene trimming.

Germline CDR1 and CDR2: KGHSH and LQKENI. The CDR3 has 12 amino acids. V was shortened by 5 bases and J by 1 base, with 5 bases between the two germline ends. A multiplex PCR was run with 60 Vbeta primers and 13 Jbeta primers. Assay used: immunoSEQ multiplex PCR; TCRdb lists only in-frame clones, some missing. This sample carries around 120,000 clones, approximately 80% of them seen once, and the ten largest clones take roughly 9.2%. With regard to this clone: Its antigen is still unknown. In the same sample, other DNA sequences code for this CDR3.

The sample consisted of PBMCs. The TCR comes from a female donor in good health and CMV-seropositive. The V gene is TRBV18, the J gene TRBJ1-2, with D perhaps TRBD1 (5 bases). The CDR3 DNA reads as TGTGCCAGCTCAAGGGGTAACTATGGCTACACCTTC. Protein product: CASSRGNYGYTF.